The T cell receptor beta chain under discussion was sequenced for a study of shared clonotypes between healthy human individuals. Repertoires were generated with immunoSEQ multiplex PCR, while TCRdb's copy carries only in-frame clones and drops some. There are some 2,100,000 clones in the sample; approximately 95% occur only once, and around 0.13% lies in the top ten. This CDR3 is built from 14 residues. Trimming left V 3 bases short and J 1 base short, with 9 bases between. CDR1 and CDR2 (germline): MGHDK, SYGVNS. Sample: naive CD4+ T cells sorted from blood. Subset: CD45RA+ positively selected. V is TRBV25-1 and J is TRBJ2-5, with a possible D match to TRBD1 (5 bases). The clonotype comes from a man between 18 and 29 years old in good health. CDR3 sequence: CASSEGQPQETQYF. The CDR3 DNA reads as TGTGCCAGCAGTGAGGGGCAGCCCCAAGAGACCCAGTACTTC.